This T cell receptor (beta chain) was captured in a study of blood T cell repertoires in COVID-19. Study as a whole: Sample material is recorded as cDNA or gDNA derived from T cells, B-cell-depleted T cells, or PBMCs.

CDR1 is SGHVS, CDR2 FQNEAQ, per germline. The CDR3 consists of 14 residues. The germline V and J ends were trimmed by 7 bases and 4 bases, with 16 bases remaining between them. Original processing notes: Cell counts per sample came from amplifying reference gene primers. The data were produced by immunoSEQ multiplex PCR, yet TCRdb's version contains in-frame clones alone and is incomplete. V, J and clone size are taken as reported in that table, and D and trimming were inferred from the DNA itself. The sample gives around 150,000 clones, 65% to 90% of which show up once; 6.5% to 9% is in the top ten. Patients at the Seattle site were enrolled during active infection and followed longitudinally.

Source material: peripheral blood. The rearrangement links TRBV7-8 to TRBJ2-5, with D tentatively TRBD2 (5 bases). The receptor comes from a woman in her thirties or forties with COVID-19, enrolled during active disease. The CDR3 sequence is CASTNHPAGETQYF. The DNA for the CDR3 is TGTGCCAGCACCAATCACCCGGCGGGAGAGACCCAGTACTTC.